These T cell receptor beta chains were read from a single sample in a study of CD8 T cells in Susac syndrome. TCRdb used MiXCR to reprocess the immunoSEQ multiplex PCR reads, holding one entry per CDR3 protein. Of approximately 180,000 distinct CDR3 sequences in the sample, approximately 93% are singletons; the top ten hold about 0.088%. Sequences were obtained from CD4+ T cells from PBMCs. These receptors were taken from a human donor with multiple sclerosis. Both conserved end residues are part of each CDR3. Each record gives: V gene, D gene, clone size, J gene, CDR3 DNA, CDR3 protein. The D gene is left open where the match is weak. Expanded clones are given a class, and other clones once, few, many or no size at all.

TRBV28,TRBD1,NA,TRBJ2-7,TGTGCCAGCGGGGACAGGAACTCCTACGAGCAGTACTTC,CASGDRNSYEQYF
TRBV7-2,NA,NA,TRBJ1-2,TGTGCCAGCAGCTTAGATTGGCAGTACAACTATGGCTACACCTTC,CASSLDWQYNYGYTF
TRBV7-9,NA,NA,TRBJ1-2,TGTGCCAGCAGCTTAGGGGGATGGAACTATGGCTACACCTTC,CASSLGGWNYGYTF
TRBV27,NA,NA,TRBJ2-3,TGTGCCAGCAGTTTATCGGGGCTTGGGGCAGATACGCAGTATTTT,CASSLSGLGADTQYF
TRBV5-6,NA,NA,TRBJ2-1,TGTGCCAGCAGCTTGGCCTTAACTAGCTCCTACAATGAGCAGTTCTTC,CASSLALTSSYNEQFF
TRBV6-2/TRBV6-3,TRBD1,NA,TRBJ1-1,TGTGCCAGCAGGAAACTCATGACAGGGAAGAGTACCCGAGGCACTGAAGCTTTCTTT,CASRKLMTGKSTRGTEAFF
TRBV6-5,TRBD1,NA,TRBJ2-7,TGTGCCAGCAGTTACCAGGACAGGGGTCCCCACGAGCAGTACTTC,CASSYQDRGPHEQYF
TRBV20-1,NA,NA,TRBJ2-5,TGCAGTGCTAGAGATCAAAACGTTGAGACCCAGTACTTC,CSARDQNVETQYF
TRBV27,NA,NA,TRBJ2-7,TGTGCCAGCAGTCCCCGGGGTAGCGCATACAACTACGAGCAGTACTTC,CASSPRGSAYNYEQYF
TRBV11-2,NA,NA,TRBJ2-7,TGTGCCAGCAGTAGGAGAGCGAGGATATCCTACGAGCAGTACTTC,CASSRRARISYEQYF
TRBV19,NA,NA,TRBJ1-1,TGTGCCAGTAGTACGGTTTTCACCGCTGAAGCTTTCTTT,CASSTVFTAEAFF
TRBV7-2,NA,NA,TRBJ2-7,TGTGCCAGCAGCACTAGCACGACAGGAATCTACGAGCAGTACTTC,CASSTSTTGIYEQYF
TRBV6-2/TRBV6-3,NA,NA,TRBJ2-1,TGTGCCAGCAGTTACAAAGGAGTTAGGCCCTACAATGAGCAGTTCTTC,CASSYKGVRPYNEQFF
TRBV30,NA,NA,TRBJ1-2,TGTGCCTACCCCCAGGGGAACTATGGCTACACCTTC,CAYPQGNYGYTF
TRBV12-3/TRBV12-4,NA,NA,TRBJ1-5,TGTGCCAGCAGCCCCGGGGGCAGCAATCAGCCCCAGCATTTT,CASSPGGSNQPQHF
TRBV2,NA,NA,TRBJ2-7,TGTGCCAGCGAGCCTTTGGCGGAGGCGAAGGAGCAGTACTTC,CASEPLAEAKEQYF
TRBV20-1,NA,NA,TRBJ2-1,TGCAGTGCCCTTGATAGGGGCAATGAGCAGTTCTTC,CSALDRGNEQFF
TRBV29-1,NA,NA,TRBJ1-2,TGCAGCGATGAGCGGCAGGGAGGCTATGGCTACACCTTC,CSDERQGGYGYTF
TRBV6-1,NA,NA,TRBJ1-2,TGTGCCAGCAGTGGTAGTACGGGTGGCTATGGCTACACCTTC,CASSGSTGGYGYTF
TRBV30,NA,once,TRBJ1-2,TGTGCCTGGATTAGGACGGGCTATGGCTACACCTTC,CAWIRTGYGYTF
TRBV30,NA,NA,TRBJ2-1,TGTGCCTGGAGTGTACCTCTAGCCCATGAGCAGTTCTTC,CAWSVPLAHEQFF
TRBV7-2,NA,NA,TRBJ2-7,TGTGCCAGCAGCCCTGAGGCTGCAAGCGGGCGCGAGCAGTACTTC,CASSPEAASGREQYF
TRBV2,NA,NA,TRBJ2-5,TGTGCCAGCAGTGATCGGGACCAGTACCAAGAGACCCAGTACTTC,CASSDRDQYQETQYF
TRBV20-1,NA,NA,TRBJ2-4,TGCAGTGCTAAAAGGACCACGGGTAAAAACATTCAGTACTTC,CSAKRTTGKNIQYF
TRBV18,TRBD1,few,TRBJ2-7,TGTGCCAGCTCACCACCGGGACAGGGACCCTACGAGCAGTACTTC,CASSPPGQGPYEQYF
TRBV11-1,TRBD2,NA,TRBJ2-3,TGTGCCAGCCGAAAGCGGGAGGGCCGAGATACGCAGTATTTT,CASRKREGRDTQYF
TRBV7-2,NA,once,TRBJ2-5,TGTGCCAGCAGCTTAGATCGGATAACAGTTAGCCAGTACTTC,CASSLDRITVSQYF
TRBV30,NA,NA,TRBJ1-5,TGTGCCTGGAGTGAAGGAACCCAGCCCCAGCATTTT,CAWSEGTQPQHF
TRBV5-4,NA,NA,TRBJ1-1,TGTGCCAGCAGCTTGATCGGGGGCGAAACTGAAGCTTTCTTT,CASSLIGGETEAFF
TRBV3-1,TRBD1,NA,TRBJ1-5,TGTGCCAGCAGCCAAGCCCCCGGGACAGGGAATCAGCCCCAGCATTTT,CASSQAPGTGNQPQHF
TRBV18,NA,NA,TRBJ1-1,TGTGCCAGCTCACTTTCCGACATGGGGGGGACTGAAGCTTTCTTT,CASSLSDMGGTEAFF
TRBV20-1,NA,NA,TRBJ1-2,TGCAGTGCTAGAGAGTTGGGCGAGGGCTACACCTTC,CSARELGEGYTF
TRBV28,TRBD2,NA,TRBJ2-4,TGTGCCAGCAGTCCTAGCGGGCAACCGAAAAACATTCAGTACTTC,CASSPSGQPKNIQYF
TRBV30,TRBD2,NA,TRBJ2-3,TGTGCCTGGAGTTACGGGACTAGCTATAGCACAGATACGCAGTATTTT,CAWSYGTSYSTDTQYF
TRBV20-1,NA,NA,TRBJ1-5,TGCAGTGCTAGCGGTATCGGTAGCAATCAGCCCCAGCATTTT,CSASGIGSNQPQHF
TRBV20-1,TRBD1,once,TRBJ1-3,TGCAGTGCCCTTCCCGGGACAGGGCCCGAAAACACCATATATTTT,CSALPGTGPENTIYF
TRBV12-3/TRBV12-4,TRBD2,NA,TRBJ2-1,TGTGCCAGCAGTTGGACCCCGGGACTAGCGGGAAGAAATGAGCAGTTCTTC,CASSWTPGLAGRNEQFF
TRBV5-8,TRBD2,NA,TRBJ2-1,TGTGCCAGCAGCTTAACCGGGACTAGCGGGAAGCAGTTCTTC,CASSLTGTSGKQFF
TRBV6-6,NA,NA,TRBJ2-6,TGTGCCAGCGCCGGGGGCTCTGGGGCCAACGTCCTGACTTTC,CASAGGSGANVLTF
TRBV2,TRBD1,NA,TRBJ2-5,TGTGCCAGCAGACGACAGGGCCCGGGCCTCCAAGAGACCCAGTACTTC,CASRRQGPGLQETQYF
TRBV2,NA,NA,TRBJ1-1,TGTGCCAGCAGGCCGAACAGGGAAACTGAAGCTTTCTTT,CASRPNRETEAFF
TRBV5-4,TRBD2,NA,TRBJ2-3,TGTGCCAGCAGCTCGAAGCGGGAGGCCACAGATACGCAGTATTTT,CASSSKREATDTQYF
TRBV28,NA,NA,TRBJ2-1,TGTGCCAGCGGGGCCCTCTCTTACAATGAGCAGTTCTTC,CASGALSYNEQFF
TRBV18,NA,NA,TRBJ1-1,TGTGCCAGCTCGGAAACAGAGGAAACTGAAGCTTTCTTT,CASSETEETEAFF
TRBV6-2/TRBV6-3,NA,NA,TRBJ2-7,TGTGCCAGCCACAAGGTGGGGAGCTCCTACGAGCAGTACTTC,CASHKVGSSYEQYF
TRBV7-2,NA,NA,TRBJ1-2,TGTGCCAGCAGCTTTGGGGACTATGGCTACACCTTC,CASSFGDYGYTF
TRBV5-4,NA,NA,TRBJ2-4,TGTGCCAGCAGCTCCCCGGGGGAAAAAAACATTCAGTACTTC,CASSSPGEKNIQYF
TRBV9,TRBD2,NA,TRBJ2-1,TGTGCCAGCAGCGCTAGCGGGGGGCCCGGCAATGAGCAGTTCTTC,CASSASGGPGNEQFF
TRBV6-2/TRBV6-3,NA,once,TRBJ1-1,TGTGCCAGCAGTTACTTACAGGGGAACACTGAAGCTTTCTTT,CASSYLQGNTEAFF
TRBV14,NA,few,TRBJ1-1,TGTGCCAGCAGCCGGGGGGGCACTGAAGCTTTCTTT,CASSRGGTEAFF